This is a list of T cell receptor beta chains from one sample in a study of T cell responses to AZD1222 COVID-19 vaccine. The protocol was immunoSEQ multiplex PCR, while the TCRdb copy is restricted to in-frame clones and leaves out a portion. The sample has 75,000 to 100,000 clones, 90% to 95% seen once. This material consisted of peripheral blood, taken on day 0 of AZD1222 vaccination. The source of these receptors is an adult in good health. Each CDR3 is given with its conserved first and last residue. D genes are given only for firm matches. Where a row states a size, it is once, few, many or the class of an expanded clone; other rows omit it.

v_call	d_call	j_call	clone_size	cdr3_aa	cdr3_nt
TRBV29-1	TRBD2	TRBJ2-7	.	CSVEGLAGPHEQYF	TGCAGCGTTGAAGGCCTAGCGGGACCGCACGAGCAGTACTTC
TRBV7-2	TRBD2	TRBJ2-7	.	CASSTLGTRREQYF	TGTGCCAGCAGCACACTCGGGACTAGGCGCGAGCAGTACTTC
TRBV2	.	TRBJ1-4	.	CASSEDSTKLFF	TGTGCCAGCAGCGAGGACAGCACAAAACTGTTTTTT
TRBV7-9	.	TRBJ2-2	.	CASTDLTRERTGELFF	TGTGCCAGCACCGACTTGACGAGGGAGCGGACCGGGGAGCTGTTTTTT
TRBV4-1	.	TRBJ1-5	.	CASSQDGDGGFYQPQHF	TGCGCCAGCAGCCAAGACGGCGACGGGGGTTTCTATCAGCCCCAGCATTTT
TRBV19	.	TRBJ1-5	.	CASSLKPSGSSAYSNQPQHF	TGTGCCAGTAGTCTCAAACCGTCAGGTTCGTCCGCTTATAGCAATCAGCCCCAGCATTTT
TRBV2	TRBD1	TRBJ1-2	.	CATTWGPGTANYGYTF	TGTGCCACCACATGGGGACCGGGGACAGCTAACTATGGCTACACCTTC
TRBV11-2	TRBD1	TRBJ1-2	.	CASSLMYGQGSGYTF	TGTGCCAGCAGCTTAATGTACGGACAGGGCAGTGGCTACACCTTC
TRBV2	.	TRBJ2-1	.	CASSVSSRNEQFF	TGTGCCAGCAGTGTTTCTTCCCGCAATGAGCAGTTCTTC
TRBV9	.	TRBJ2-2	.	CASSVDSRTGELFF	TGTGCCAGCAGCGTAGATTCGCGCACCGGGGAGCTGTTTTTT
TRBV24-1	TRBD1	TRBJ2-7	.	CATSGDSDYEQYF	TGTGCCACCAGTGGGGACAGTGACTACGAGCAGTACTTC
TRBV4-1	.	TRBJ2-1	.	CASSQEVLRDSTNEQFF	TGCGCCAGCAGCCAAGAGGTCTTGCGGGACTCTACCAATGAGCAGTTCTTC
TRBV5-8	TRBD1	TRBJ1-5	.	CASSPTPRGLGQPQHF	TGTGCCAGCAGCCCAACCCCCAGGGGGCTCGGTCAGCCCCAGCATTTT
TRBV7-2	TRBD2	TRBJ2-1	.	CASSVPGLAGTLTYNEQFF	TGTGCCAGCAGCGTACCGGGACTAGCGGGAACATTAACCTACAATGAGCAGTTCTTC
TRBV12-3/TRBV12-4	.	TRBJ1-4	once	CASSFISWEKLFF	TGTGCCAGCAGTTTCATCTCTTGGGAAAAACTGTTTTTT
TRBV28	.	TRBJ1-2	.	CASSLRWGGTNYGYTF	TGTGCCAGCAGTTTACGGTGGGGGGGAACCAACTATGGCTACACCTTC
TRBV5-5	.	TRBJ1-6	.	CASSPAASSYNSPLHF	TGTGCCAGCAGCCCTGCCGCGAGCTCCTATAATTCACCCCTCCACTTT
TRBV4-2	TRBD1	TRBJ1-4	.	CASSQDSRRTGGNEKLFF	TGTGCCAGCAGCCAAGATTCTAGACGGACAGGGGGAAATGAAAAACTGTTTTTT
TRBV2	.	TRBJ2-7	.	CASSRLGGASVEQYF	TGTGCCAGCAGTAGACTCGGGGGCGCATCGGTCGAGCAGTACTTC
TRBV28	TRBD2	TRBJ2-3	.	CASSPPGTSGTDTQYF	TGTGCCAGCAGTCCTCCCGGGACTAGCGGCACAGATACGCAGTATTTT
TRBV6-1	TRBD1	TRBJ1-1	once	CASSEKGQGLNGAEAFF	TGTGCCAGCAGTGAAAAGGGACAGGGGTTAAACGGGGCTGAAGCTTTCTTT
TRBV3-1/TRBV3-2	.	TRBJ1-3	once	CASEGRSGNTIYF	TGTGCCAGCGAAGGGAGGAGTGGAAACACCATATATTTT
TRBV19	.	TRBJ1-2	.	CASSISTAQGGYTF	TGTGCCAGTAGTATCTCAACGGCGCAGGGTGGCTACACCTTC
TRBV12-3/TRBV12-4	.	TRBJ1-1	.	CASRTGQNTEAFF	TGTGCCAGCAGGACGGGACAGAACACTGAAGCTTTCTTT
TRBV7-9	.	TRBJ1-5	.	CASSLGPNQPQHF	TGTGCCAGCAGCTTAGGGCCCAATCAGCCCCAGCATTTT
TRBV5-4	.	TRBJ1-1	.	CASSLGTTEAFF	TGTGCCAGCAGCTTAGGGACCACTGAAGCTTTCTTT
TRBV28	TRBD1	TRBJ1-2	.	CASSLFRGHNYGYTF	TGTGCCAGCAGTTTATTTAGGGGGCATAACTATGGCTACACCTTC
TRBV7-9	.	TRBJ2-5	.	CASSLDGLQETQYF	TGTGCCAGCAGCTTAGATGGATTACAAGAGACCCAGTACTTC
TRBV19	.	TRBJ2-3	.	CASSFRENTDTQYF	TGTGCCAGTAGTTTCCGGGAAAACACAGATACGCAGTATTTT
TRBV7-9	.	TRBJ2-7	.	CASSQTGSYEQYF	TGTGCCAGCAGCCAGACAGGTTCCTACGAGCAGTACTTC
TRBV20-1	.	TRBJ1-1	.	CSARDGTEAFF	TGCAGTGCTAGAGACGGCACTGAAGCTTTCTTT
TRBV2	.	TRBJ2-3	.	CASSEGSVDTQYF	TGTGCCAGCAGTGAAGGGTCCGTGGATACGCAGTATTTT
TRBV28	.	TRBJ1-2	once	CASAGNNYGYTF	TGTGCCAGCGCAGGGAACAACTATGGCTACACCTTC
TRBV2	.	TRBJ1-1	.	CASSATGLTEAFF	TGTGCCAGCAGTGCAACAGGGCTCACTGAAGCTTTCTTT
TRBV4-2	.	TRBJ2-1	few	CASSQKGYNEQFF	TGTGCCAGCAGCCAAAAGGGGTACAATGAGCAGTTCTTC
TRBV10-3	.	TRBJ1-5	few	CAISEQGVSNQPQHF	TGTGCCATCAGTGAACAGGGTGTTTCCAATCAGCCCCAGCATTTT
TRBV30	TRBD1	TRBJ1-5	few	CAWSYRGRQPQHF	TGTGCCTGGAGTTACAGGGGACGGCAGCCCCAGCATTTT
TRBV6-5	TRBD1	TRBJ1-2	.	CASSRPGQGNYGYTF	TGTGCCAGCAGTAGACCGGGACAGGGAAACTATGGCTACACCTTC
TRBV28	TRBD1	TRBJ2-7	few	CASSSLDRDLLGQYF	TGTGCCAGCAGTTCCCTGGACAGGGATTTGTTAGGGCAGTACTTC
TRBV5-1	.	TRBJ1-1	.	CASSLSRMNTEAFF	TGCGCCAGCAGCTTGAGCAGAATGAACACTGAAGCTTTCTTT
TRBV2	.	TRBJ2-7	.	CASSETYEQYF	TGTGCCAGCAGTGAAACCTACGAGCAGTACTTC
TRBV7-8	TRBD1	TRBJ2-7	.	CASSPNYGTGNYEQYF	TGTGCCAGCAGCCCAAATTATGGGACAGGGAACTACGAGCAGTACTTC
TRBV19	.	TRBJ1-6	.	CASSIKGQINSPLHF	TGTGCCAGTAGTATTAAAGGACAGATCAATTCACCCCTCCACTTT
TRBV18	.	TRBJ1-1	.	CASSPPSPGADTEAFF	TGTGCCAGCTCACCACCGTCGCCGGGAGCGGACACTGAAGCTTTCTTT
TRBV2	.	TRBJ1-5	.	CASSGRGPQHF	TGTGCCAGCAGTGGTCGCGGGCCCCAGCATTTT
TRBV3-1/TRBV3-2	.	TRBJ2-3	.	CASSHGSTDTQYF	TGTGCCAGCAGCCACGGGAGCACAGATACGCAGTATTTT
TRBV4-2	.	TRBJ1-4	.	CASSQDRTGATNEKLFF	TGTGCCAGCAGCCAAGATCGGACCGGCGCAACTAATGAAAAACTGTTTTTT
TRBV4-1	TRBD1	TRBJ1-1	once	CASSPRDSEAFF	TGCGCCAGCAGCCCGCGGGACAGTGAAGCTTTCTTT
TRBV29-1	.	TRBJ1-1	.	CSVLSAEAFF	TGCAGCGTTCTCAGCGCTGAAGCTTTCTTT
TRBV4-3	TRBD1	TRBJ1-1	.	CASSQGHAGRGVTEAFF	TGCGCCAGCAGCCAAGGTCACGCTGGCAGGGGGGTCACTGAAGCTTTCTTT
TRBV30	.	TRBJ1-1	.	CAWSRQAMNTEAFF	TGTGCCTGGAGTAGACAGGCGATGAACACTGAAGCTTTCTTT
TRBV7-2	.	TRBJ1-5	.	CASSLMGWGNQPQHF	TGTGCCAGCAGCTTAATGGGGTGGGGGAATCAGCCCCAGCATTTT
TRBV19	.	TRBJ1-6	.	CASTPTGSYNSPLHF	TGTGCCAGTACCCCTACAGGGTCCTATAATTCACCCCTCCACTTT
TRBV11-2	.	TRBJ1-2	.	CASSFSELEGSINGYTF	TGTGCCAGCAGCTTTTCGGAATTAGAGGGAAGTATAAATGGCTACACCTTC
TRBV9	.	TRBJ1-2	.	CASSTPRDGYTF	TGTGCCAGCTCCACACCCCGAGATGGCTACACCTTC
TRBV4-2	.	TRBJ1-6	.	CASSERNGMGVFSPLHF	TGTGCCAGCAGCGAAAGAAACGGGATGGGGGTATTTTCACCCCTCCACTTT